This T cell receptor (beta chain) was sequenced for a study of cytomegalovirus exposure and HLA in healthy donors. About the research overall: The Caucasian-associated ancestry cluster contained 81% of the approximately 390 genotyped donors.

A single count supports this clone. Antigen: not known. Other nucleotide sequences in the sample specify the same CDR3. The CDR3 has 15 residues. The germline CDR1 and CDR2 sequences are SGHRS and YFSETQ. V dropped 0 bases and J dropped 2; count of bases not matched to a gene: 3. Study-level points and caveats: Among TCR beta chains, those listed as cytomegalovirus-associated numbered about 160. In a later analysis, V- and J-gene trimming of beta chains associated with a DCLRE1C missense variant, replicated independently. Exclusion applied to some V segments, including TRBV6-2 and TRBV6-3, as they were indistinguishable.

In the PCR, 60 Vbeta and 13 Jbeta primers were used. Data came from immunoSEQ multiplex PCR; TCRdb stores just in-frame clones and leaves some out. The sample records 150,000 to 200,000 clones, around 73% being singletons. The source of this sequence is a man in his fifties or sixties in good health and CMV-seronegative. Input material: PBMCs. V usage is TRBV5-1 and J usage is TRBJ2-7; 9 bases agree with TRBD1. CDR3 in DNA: TGCGCCAGCAGCTTGGGCGGGACAGGGACCTACGAGCAGTACTTC. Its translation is CASSLGGTGTYEQYF.